This T cell receptor beta chain was sequenced during a study of blood T cell repertoires in COVID-19. Study as a whole: Sites in the United States, Italy and Spain provided acute and convalescent COVID-19 samples. T cells, B-cell-depleted T cells, or PBMCs supplied cDNA or gDNA.

Trimming cost V 1 base and J 3 bases; bases outside gene matches: 4. This CDR3 contains 16 residues. CDR1 is SNHLY, CDR2 FYNNEI, per germline. Here immunoSEQ multiplex PCR was the method, and the copy in TCRdb shows in-frame clones only, minus some. The sample holds 310,000 or so clones, around 90% seen once. In its sample, this clone was seen a few times. The chain is built from TRBV2 and TRBJ2-5, with 11 bases lining up with TRBD2. The sequence was collected from a man in his 70s with acute or convalescent COVID-19. Specimen: peripheral blood. CDR3 DNA: TGTGCCAGCAGTGAAGGGCTAGCGGGGGGTAAAGAGACCCAGTACTTC. Translated, it gives CASSEGLAGGKETQYF.